Listed here is a single T cell receptor (beta chain). Its antigen remains unidentified. No quality values exist for individual bases; no much larger clone is one base distant. The data were obtained in a study of shared T cell receptors in the human thymus (dated by TCRdb to about 2021). For context, the study as a whole: The study examined how self-reactive, shared T-cell receptor alpha chains are generated in the human thymus.

From its cysteine to its phenylalanine, the CDR3 spans 12 amino acids. Left in the record is the CDR3 DNA by itself, 36 bases read in frame from the first base. V lost 8 bases and J lost 8 bases; the stretch between them is 15 bases long. Based on the germline V gene, the CDR1 and CDR2 sequences are SNHLY and FYNNEI. The library was made by the immunoSEQ multiplex PCR assay. Drawn from immuneACCESS, this table holds only the in-frame rearrangements with V and J called that TCRdb kept. Clones are partly lost; checked studies trace under half to an unresolved V gene and leave the rest unexplained. Counted in this sample were about 660,000 clones; around 87% of them appeared once. Together, the top ten hold 0.0095% to 0.011% of the sample. This same sample was also part of a study on human thymus T cells. Taken from the second paper: The donors were immunologically healthy infants in Finland who had open corrective cardiac surgery for congenital heart defects. The thymus tissue came from surgical resects taken out during corrective cardiac surgery. Usage of V and J gene segments appeared to be biased in both the thymic and the peripheral blood repertoires. The related research found that thymic TCR repertoires overlapped highly between unrelated individuals. The study characterized TCR alpha and beta repertoires from under 10 infant thymus samples and a few related peripheral blood samples. The cohort included about 6 male and two female infants, with donor ages spanning 7 to 244 days. Thymocytes were released mechanically from tissue and stored at -70 °C as pellets of about 9-32 million cells. Genomic DNA was extracted from frozen cell pellets with a QIAsymphony instrument. TCRB and TCRAD loci were amplified from a standardized quantity of quality-controlled genomic DNA using the immunoSEQ multiplex PCR assay. The amplicons covered the V(D)J region and were long enough to include the CDR3 and to identify the V and J genes. The amplicons were sequenced on an Illumina platform via the commercial immunoSEQ service. Primer bias and sequencing errors were corrected as previously described, and TCRAD and TCRB definitions were based on the IMGT database. Repertoires were analysed with immunoSEQ Analyzer 3.0 and VDJTools, covering basic statistics, V/J segment usage, diversity estimates, rarefaction and pairwise overlap. Diversity was estimated using the Chao1, ChaoE, Efron-Thisted, Shannon and inverse Simpson indices, and was also estimated on datasets down-sampled to the size of the smallest sample. Repertoire overlap was assessed by strict matching of CDR3 nucleotide sequence, V gene and J gene, and clustering was done by Jaccard-based multidimensional scaling. Thymus samples yielded on average roughly 790,000 unique TCRB clonotypes, compared with 75,000 to 100,000 from blood samples.

The receptor was isolated from a boy in the first two years of life with a congenital heart defect. Donor details come from another sample of the same person, matched by shared clones. This chain joins TRBV2 to TRBJ1-2; perhaps TRBD1 is the D gene, with 5 bases matching. Sequencing input: thymocytes. CDR3 sequence: CASPSGDSGYTF. The nucleotide sequence is TGTGCCAGCCCCTCGGGGGATAGCGGCTACACCTTC.